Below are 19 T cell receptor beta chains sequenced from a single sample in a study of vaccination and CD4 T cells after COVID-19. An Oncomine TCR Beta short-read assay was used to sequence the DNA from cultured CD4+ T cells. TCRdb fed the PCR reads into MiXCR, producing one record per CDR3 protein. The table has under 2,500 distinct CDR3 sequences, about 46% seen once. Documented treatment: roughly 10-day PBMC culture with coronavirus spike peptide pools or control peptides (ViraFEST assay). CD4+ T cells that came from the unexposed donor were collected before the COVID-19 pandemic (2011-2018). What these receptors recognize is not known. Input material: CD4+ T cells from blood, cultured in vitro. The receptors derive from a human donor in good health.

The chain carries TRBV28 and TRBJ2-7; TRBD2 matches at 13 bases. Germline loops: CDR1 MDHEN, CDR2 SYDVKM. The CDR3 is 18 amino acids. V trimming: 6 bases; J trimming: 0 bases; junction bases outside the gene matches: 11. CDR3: CASRGLAGSRAYSYEQYF. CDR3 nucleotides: TGTGCCAGCAGGGGACTAGCGGGATCCCGCGCCTACTCCTACGAGCAGTACTTC. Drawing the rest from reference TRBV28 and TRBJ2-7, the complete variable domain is DVKVTQSSRYLVKRTGEKVFLECVQDMDHENMFWYRQDPGLGLRLIYFSYDVKMKEKGDIPEGYSVSREKKERFSLILESASTNQTSMYLCASRGLAGSRAYSYEQYFGPGTRLTVT.

The CDR3, as DNA: TGTGCCAGCAGCTCTGAGCGGGGACAGTCAGGAAACACCATATATTTT. Its protein product is CASSSERGQSGNTIYF. This sequence joins TRBV5-4 and TRBJ1-3, with TRBD1 matching 7 bases. Germline V gives CDR1 SGHNT, CDR2 YYREEE (reference sequence). J was trimmed by 4 bases and V by 3 bases; bases with no gene match: 10. This CDR3 is built from 16 residues.

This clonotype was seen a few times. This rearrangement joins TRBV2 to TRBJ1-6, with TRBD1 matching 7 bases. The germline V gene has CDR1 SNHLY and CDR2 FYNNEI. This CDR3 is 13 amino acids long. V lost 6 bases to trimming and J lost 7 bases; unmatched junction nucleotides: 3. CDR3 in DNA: TGTGCCAGCAGGAGGGACAGCAATTCACCCCTCCACTTT. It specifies CASRRDSNSPLHF.

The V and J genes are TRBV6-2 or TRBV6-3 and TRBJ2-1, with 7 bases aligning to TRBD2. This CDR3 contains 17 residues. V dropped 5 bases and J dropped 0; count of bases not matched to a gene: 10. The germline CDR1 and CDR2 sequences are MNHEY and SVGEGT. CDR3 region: CASSGYHGGNSYNEQFF. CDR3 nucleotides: TGTGCCAGCAGTGGATACCACGGGGGGAACTCCTACAATGAGCAGTTCTTC.

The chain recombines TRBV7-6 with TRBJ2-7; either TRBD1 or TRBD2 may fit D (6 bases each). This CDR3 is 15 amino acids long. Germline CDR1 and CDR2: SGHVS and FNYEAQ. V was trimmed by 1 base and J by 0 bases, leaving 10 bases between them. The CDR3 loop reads CASSLGGGGSYEQYF. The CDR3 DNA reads TGTGCCAGCAGCTTAGGAGGGGGAGGCTCCTACGAGCAGTACTTC.

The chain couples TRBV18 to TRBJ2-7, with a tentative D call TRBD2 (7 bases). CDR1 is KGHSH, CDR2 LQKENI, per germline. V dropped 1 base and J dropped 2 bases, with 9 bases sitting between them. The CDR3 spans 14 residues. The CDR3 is CASSPLGGPYEQYF. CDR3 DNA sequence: TGTGCCAGCTCACCACTCGGGGGGCCCTACGAGCAGTACTTC.

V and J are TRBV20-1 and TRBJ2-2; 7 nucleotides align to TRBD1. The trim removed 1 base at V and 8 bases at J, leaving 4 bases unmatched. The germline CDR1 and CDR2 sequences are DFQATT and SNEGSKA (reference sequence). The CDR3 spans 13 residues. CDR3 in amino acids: CSARGQGLGELFF. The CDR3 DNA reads TGCAGTGCTAGAGGACAGGGTTTGGGGGAGCTGTTTTTT.

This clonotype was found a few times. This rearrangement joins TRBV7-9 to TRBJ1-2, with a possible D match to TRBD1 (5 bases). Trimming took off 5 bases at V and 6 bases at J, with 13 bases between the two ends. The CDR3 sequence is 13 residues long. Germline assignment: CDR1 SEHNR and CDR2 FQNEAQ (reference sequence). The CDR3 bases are TGTGCCAGCAGCCCTCGGGGGGGGGATGGCTACACCTTC. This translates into CASSPRGGDGYTF.

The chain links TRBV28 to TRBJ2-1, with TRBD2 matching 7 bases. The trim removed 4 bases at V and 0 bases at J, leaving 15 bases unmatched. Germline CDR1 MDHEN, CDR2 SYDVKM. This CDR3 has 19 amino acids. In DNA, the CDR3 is TGTGCCAGCAGTTCGCGTCCCCCACGGCGGGAGAGCTCCTACAATGAGCAGTTCTTC. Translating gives CASSSRPPRRESSYNEQFF.

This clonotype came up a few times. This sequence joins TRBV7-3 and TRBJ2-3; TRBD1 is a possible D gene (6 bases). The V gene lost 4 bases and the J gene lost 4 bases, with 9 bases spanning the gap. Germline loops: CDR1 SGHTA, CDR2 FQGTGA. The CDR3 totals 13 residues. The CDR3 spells CASSYREADTQYF. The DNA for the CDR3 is TGTGCCAGCAGCTACAGGGAAGCAGATACGCAGTATTTT.

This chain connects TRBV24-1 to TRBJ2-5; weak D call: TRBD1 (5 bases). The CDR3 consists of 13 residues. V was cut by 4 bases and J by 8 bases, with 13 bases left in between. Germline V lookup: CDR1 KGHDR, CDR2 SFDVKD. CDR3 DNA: TGTGCCACCAGTGAGACAGCCCCAGGAACCCAGTACTTC. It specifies CATSETAPGTQYF.

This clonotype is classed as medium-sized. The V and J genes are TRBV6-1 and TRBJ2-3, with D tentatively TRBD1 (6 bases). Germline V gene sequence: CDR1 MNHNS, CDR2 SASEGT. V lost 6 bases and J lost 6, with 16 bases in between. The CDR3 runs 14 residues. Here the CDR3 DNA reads TGTGCCAGCAGAAAACTTACAGGGTATGATACGCAGTATTTT. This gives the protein CASRKLTGYDTQYF.

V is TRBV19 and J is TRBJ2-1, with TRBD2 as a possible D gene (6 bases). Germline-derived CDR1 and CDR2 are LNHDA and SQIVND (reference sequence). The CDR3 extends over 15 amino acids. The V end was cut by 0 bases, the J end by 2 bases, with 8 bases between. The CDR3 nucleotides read TGTGCCAGTAGTATAGATACGGGGGCCTACAATGAGCAGTTCTTC. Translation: CASSIDTGAYNEQFF.

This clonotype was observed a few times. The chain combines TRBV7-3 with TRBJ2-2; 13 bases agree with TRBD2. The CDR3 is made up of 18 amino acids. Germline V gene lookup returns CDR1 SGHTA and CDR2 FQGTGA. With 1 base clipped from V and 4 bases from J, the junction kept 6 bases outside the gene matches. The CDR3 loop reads CASSLRGGTSGATGELFF. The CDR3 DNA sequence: TGTGCCAGCAGCTTAAGAGGAGGGACTAGCGGGGCCACCGGGGAGCTGTTTTTT.

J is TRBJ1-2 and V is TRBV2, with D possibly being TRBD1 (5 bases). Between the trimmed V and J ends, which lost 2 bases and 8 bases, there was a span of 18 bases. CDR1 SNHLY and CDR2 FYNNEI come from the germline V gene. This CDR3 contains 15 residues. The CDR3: CASSESRDRLQGYTF. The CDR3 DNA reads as TGTGCCAGCAGTGAATCCCGGGACCGGCTACAGGGCTACACCTTC.

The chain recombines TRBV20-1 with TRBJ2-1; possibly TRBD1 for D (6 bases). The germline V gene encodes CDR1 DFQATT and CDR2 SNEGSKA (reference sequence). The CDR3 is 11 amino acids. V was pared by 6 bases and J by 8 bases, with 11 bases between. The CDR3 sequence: CSAEQGYEQFF. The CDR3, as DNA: TGCAGTGCGGAACAGGGCTATGAGCAGTTCTTC.

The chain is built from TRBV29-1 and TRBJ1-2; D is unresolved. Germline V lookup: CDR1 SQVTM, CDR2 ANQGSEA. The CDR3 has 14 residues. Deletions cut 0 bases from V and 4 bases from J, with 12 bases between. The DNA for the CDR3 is TGCAGCGTTGAAGATCTCGGGCAGTCCTATGGCTACACCTTC. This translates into CSVEDLGQSYGYTF.

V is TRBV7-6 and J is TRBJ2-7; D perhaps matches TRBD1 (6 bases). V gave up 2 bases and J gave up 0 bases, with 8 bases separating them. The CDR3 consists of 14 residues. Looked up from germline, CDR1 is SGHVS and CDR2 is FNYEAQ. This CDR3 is CASSLLQGSYEQYF. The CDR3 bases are TGTGCCAGCAGCTTATTACAGGGCTCCTACGAGCAGTACTTC. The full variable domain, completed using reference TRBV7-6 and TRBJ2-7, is GAGVSQSPRYKVTKRGQDVALRCDPISGHVSLYWYRQALGQGPEFLTYFNYEAQQDKSGLPNDRFSAERPEGSISTLTIQRTEQRDSAMYRCASSLLQGSYEQYFGPGTRLTVT.

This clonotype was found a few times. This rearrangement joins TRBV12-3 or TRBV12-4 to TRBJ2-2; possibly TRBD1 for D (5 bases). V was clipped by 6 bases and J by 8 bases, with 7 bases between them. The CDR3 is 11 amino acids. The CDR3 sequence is CASSRTGELFF. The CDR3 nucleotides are TGTGCCAGCAGCCGGACAGGGGAGCTGTTTTTT.